This TCR beta chain derives from a study of CD8 T cells in ankylosing spondylitis. General study points: Disease-associated clones were CD8+ and fairly uncommon in peripheral blood.

The CDR3 is made up of 15 amino acids. Germline V gene data show CDR1 as SGHRS and CDR2 as YFSETQ. V lost 0 bases and J 4 bases, leaving 13 bases between the germline ends. This clonotype occurred many times. Its target is unknown. Via MiXCR, TCRdb re-called the 5' RACE reads, giving one row per CDR3 protein. The sample lists approximately 250,000 distinct CDR3 sequences; about 10% were seen once. The clonotype comes from a male donor with ankylosing spondylitis or in good health (not recorded which). The sequencing input was blood, either unsorted or a sorted T cell fraction (not recorded which). The V call is TRBV5-1, the J call TRBJ1-1; D uncertain. The CDR3 DNA reads as TGCGCCAGCAGCTTGGACGGGTTCGGCAGCACTGAAGCTTTCTTT. Its translation: CASSLDGFGSTEAFF.